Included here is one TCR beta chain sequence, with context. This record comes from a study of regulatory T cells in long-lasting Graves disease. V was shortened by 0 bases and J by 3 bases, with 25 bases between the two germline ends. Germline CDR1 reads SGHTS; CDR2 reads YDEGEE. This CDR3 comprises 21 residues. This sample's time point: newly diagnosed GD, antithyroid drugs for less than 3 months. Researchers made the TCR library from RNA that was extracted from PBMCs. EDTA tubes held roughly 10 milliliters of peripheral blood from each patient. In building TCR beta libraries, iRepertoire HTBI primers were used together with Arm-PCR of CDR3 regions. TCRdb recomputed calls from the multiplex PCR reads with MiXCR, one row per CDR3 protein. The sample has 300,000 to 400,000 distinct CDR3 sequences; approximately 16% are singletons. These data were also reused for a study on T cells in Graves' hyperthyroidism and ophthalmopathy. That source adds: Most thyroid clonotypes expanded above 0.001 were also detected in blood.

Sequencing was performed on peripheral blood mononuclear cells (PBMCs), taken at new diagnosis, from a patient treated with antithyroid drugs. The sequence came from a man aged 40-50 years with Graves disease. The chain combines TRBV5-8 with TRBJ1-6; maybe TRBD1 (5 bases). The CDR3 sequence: CASSLEWPRRQLESYNSPLHF. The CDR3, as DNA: TGTGCCAGCAGCTTGGAATGGCCCCGCAGACAGTTGGAAAGCTATAATTCACCCCTCCACTTT.